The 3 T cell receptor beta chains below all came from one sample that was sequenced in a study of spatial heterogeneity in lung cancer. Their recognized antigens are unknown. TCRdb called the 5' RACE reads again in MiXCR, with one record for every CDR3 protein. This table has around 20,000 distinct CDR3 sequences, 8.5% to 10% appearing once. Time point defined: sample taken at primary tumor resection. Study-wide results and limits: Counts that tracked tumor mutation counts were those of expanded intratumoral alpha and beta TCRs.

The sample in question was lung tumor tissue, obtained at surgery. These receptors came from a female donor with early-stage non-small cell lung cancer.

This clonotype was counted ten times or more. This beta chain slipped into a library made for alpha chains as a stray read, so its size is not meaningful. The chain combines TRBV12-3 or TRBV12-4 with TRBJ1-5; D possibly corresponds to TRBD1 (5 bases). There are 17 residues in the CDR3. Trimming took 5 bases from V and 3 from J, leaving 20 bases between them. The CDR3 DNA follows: TGTGCCAGCAGTACCAGGGTTGGGCCGATACTCAATCAGCCCCAGCATTTT. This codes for CASSTRVGPILNQPQHF.

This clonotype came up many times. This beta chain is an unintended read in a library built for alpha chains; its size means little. The CDR3 nucleotides read TGCAGCGTGGCACTGGCGGAGACCCAGTACTTC. Translation: CSVALAETQYF. The chain links TRBV29-1 to TRBJ2-5; D not resolved. The germline V gene has CDR1 SQVTM and CDR2 ANQGSEA. The germline V and J ends were trimmed by 6 bases and 5 bases, with 10 bases remaining between them. The CDR3 consists of 11 residues.

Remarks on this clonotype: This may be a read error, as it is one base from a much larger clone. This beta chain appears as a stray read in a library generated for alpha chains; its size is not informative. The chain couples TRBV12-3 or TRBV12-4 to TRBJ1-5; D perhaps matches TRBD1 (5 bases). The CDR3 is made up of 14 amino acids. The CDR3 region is CASNTGGSNQPKHF. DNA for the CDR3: TGTGCCAGCAACACTGGGGGAAGCAATCAGCCCAAGCATTTT.